These T cell receptor beta chains were read from a single sample in a study of breast tumors, draining lymph nodes, adjacent tissues. TCRdb recomputed calls from the multiplex PCR reads with MiXCR, one row per CDR3 protein. The sample lists some 200,000 distinct CDR3 sequences, approximately 30% seen once, with approximately 4.5% in the top ten. Sequencing input: axillary lymph node tissue. The source of these receptors is a female donor with breast cancer. Some clones in this sample may be carry-over from other donors' samples. The CDR3 runs from the conserved cysteine through the conserved F or W. A D gene is named only where the DNA matches it firmly.

j_gene: TRBJ1-6; v_gene: TRBV12-3/TRBV12-4; d_gene: NA; CDR3aa: CASSLANNSPLHF
j_gene: TRBJ1-3; v_gene: TRBV5-4; d_gene: TRBD1; CDR3aa: CASSSPTGGRNTIYF
j_gene: TRBJ2-3; v_gene: TRBV7-3; d_gene: TRBD2; CDR3aa: CASSLTGLADTQYF
j_gene: TRBJ1-2; v_gene: TRBV12-3/TRBV12-4; d_gene: NA; CDR3aa: CASSPRSGANGYTF
j_gene: TRBJ2-7; v_gene: TRBV2; d_gene: NA; CDR3aa: CASRAGTGAGYEQYF
j_gene: TRBJ2-5; v_gene: TRBV7-2; d_gene: NA; CDR3aa: CASSLAGGWQETQYF
j_gene: TRBJ2-2; v_gene: TRBV7-9; d_gene: TRBD2; CDR3aa: CASSFPGPGLAGGVGELFF
j_gene: TRBJ1-1; v_gene: TRBV6-1; d_gene: NA; CDR3aa: CASRAPPGRYTEAFF
j_gene: TRBJ2-1; v_gene: TRBV29-1; d_gene: TRBD1; CDR3aa: CSVVYYLGGNEQFF
j_gene: TRBJ2-2; v_gene: TRBV3-1; d_gene: TRBD2; CDR3aa: CASSQDWLAGGRGELFF
j_gene: TRBJ1-2; v_gene: TRBV19; d_gene: NA; CDR3aa: CASAEPMRTRGENYGYTF
j_gene: TRBJ2-7; v_gene: TRBV2; d_gene: TRBD1; CDR3aa: CASSDRTGAYEQYF
j_gene: TRBJ2-3; v_gene: TRBV28; d_gene: NA; CDR3aa: CASKRWGGELTDTQYF
j_gene: TRBJ1-2; v_gene: TRBV9; d_gene: NA; CDR3aa: CASSVAQAGPDGSTF
j_gene: TRBJ2-2; v_gene: TRBV6-6; d_gene: NA; CDR3aa: CASSHLLPGTGELFF
j_gene: TRBJ1-2; v_gene: TRBV4-1; d_gene: TRBD1; CDR3aa: CASSHWTGLGGYTF
j_gene: TRBJ2-2; v_gene: TRBV2; d_gene: NA; CDR3aa: CASSSGGTGEYTGELFF
j_gene: TRBJ2-1; v_gene: TRBV7-3; d_gene: NA; CDR3aa: CASSYSVNGLEQFF
j_gene: TRBJ2-7; v_gene: TRBV7-9; d_gene: NA; CDR3aa: CASSLGHFYEQYF
j_gene: TRBJ1-1; v_gene: TRBV3-1; d_gene: NA; CDR3aa: CASSHSGTVNKAFF
j_gene: TRBJ1-6; v_gene: TRBV5-6; d_gene: NA; CDR3aa: CASSLQGSVSPLHF
j_gene: TRBJ2-1; v_gene: TRBV7-2; d_gene: NA; CDR3aa: CASSLVGRFEQFF
j_gene: TRBJ1-4; v_gene: TRBV7-9; d_gene: NA; CDR3aa: CASSLARKGEKLFF
j_gene: TRBJ2-5; v_gene: TRBV7-9; d_gene: TRBD1; CDR3aa: CASSEKTGYPQETQYF
j_gene: TRBJ1-6; v_gene: TRBV6-2/TRBV6-3; d_gene: NA; CDR3aa: CASSYPQGLPLHF
j_gene: TRBJ2-2; v_gene: TRBV20-1; d_gene: NA; CDR3aa: CSAIPDSGANTGELFF
j_gene: TRBJ2-5; v_gene: TRBV5-1; d_gene: NA; CDR3aa: CASSLEGSGETQYF
j_gene: TRBJ2-3; v_gene: TRBV20-1; d_gene: TRBD2; CDR3aa: CSARTSGGTATQYF
j_gene: TRBJ2-5; v_gene: TRBV3-1; d_gene: TRBD1; CDR3aa: CASKGDRGKETQYF
j_gene: TRBJ2-7; v_gene: TRBV7-8; d_gene: TRBD2; CDR3aa: CASSRGGIEQYF
j_gene: TRBJ1-3; v_gene: TRBV18; d_gene: NA; CDR3aa: CASSPPSQGGNTIYF
j_gene: TRBJ1-6; v_gene: TRBV11-2; d_gene: TRBD1; CDR3aa: CASSLRQGGSSYNSPLHF
j_gene: TRBJ2-2; v_gene: TRBV6-5; d_gene: NA; CDR3aa: CASSYGSTGELFF
j_gene: TRBJ1-1; v_gene: TRBV20-1; d_gene: TRBD1; CDR3aa: CSDRQGNTEAFF
j_gene: TRBJ1-4; v_gene: TRBV9; d_gene: NA; CDR3aa: CASSVGIAGEKLFF
j_gene: TRBJ2-1; v_gene: TRBV7-2; d_gene: TRBD2; CDR3aa: CASSLGGTRGSYNEQFF
j_gene: TRBJ2-5; v_gene: TRBV7-7; d_gene: TRBD2; CDR3aa: CASSGTSGETQYF
j_gene: TRBJ1-2; v_gene: TRBV20-1; d_gene: NA; CDR3aa: CSARQRNGYGYTF
j_gene: TRBJ1-1; v_gene: TRBV20-1; d_gene: NA; CDR3aa: CSAVGQGVTEAFF
j_gene: TRBJ1-1; v_gene: TRBV29-1; d_gene: NA; CDR3aa: CSVDAGPGTEAFF
j_gene: TRBJ2-7; v_gene: TRBV10-3; d_gene: NA; CDR3aa: CAISGFNEQYF
j_gene: TRBJ2-1; v_gene: TRBV5-6; d_gene: NA; CDR3aa: CASSGPGAYLSYNEQFF
j_gene: TRBJ2-4; v_gene: TRBV20-1; d_gene: NA; CDR3aa: CSASRESKNIQYF